One and the same sample provided the 29 T cell receptor beta chains below, sequenced in a study of T cell clonality in common variable immunodeficiency (dated by TCRdb to the mid-2010s). Receptors were amplified or captured by the immunoSEQ multiplex PCR assay. TCRdb's version of the immuneACCESS table is confined to in-frame rearrangements and falls short of the full clone set. An unresolved V gene accounts for under half of the shortfall where checked; the remainder is of unknown origin. This sample is represented by tens of thousands of clones, with no singletons among them. 1.7% of the sample belongs to the ten largest clones. The sequencing sample was made of peripheral blood mononuclear cells. The receptors stem from a person aged 18-69 years in good health.

This clone was recorded at least ten times. From the germline J gene comes the end of the CDR3, since the read stops 3 residues before it. The chain joins TRBV19 to TRBJ2-7; D is possibly TRBD1 (5 bases). The germline V gene encodes CDR1 LNHDA and CDR2 SQIVND (reference sequence). V was shortened by 5 bases and J by 3 bases, with 11 bases between the two germline ends. CDR3 length equals 13 residues. CDR3 residues: CASSPGLYYEQYF. Incomplete CDR3 DNA: TGTGCCAGTAGTCCAGGGTTATACTACGAG.

This clone showed up many times. The read terminates 3 residues before the CDR3 end, so the remaining end is supplied by the germline J gene. The chain is built from TRBV19 and TRBJ2-1, with D perhaps matching TRBD1 or TRBD2 (6 bases each). Trimming pared 8 bases from V and 5 bases from J, leaving 22 bases between. This CDR3 has 16 residues. Germline lookup yields CDR1 LNHDA and CDR2 SQIVND (reference sequence). CDR3 protein: CASSYYQGRLDNEQFF. The sequenced CDR3 bases are TGTGCCAGTTCTTATTATCAGGGGAGGTTAGACAATGAG.

This clone was picked up many times. The CDR3: CATSRDRTALSGANVLTF. The CDR3 bases that were read are TGTGCCACCAGCAGAGATAGGACAGCACTTTCTGGGGCCAACGTC. This chain uses TRBV15 with TRBJ2-6; the D gene is possibly TRBD1 (6 bases). From the germline J gene comes the end of the CDR3, since the read stops 3 residues before it. Trimming took 0 bases from V and 1 from J, leaving 13 bases between them. Per germline, CDR1 LNHNV and CDR2 YYDKDF (reference sequence). The CDR3 has 18 residues.

This clone was detected ten times or more. The read stops 3 residues short of the end of the CDR3; the missing end is completed from the germline J gene. V is TRBV5-4 and J is TRBJ1-2, with TRBD1 matching 8 bases. This CDR3 has 14 residues. Germline CDR1 and CDR2: SGHNT and YYREEE (reference sequence). The CDR3 spells CASSSPGGTGGYTF. The part of the CDR3 DNA that was read is TGTGCCAGCAGCTCTCCAGGGGGCACGGGGGGC.

At least ten counts were recorded for this clone. The read ends 3 residues before the CDR3 terminus; that terminus is restored from the germline J gene. This rearrangement joins TRBV14 to TRBJ2-3, with TRBD1 matching 8 bases. The trim removed 4 bases at V and 0 bases at J, leaving 6 bases unmatched. Germline V CDR1 and CDR2: SGHDN, FVKESK. This CDR3 is built from 16 residues. CDR3 region: CASSPTGESSTDTQYF. The covered CDR3 bases are TGTGCCAGCAGCCCGACAGGGGAGTCTAGCACAGATACG.

Ten or more counts support this clone. The read ends 3 residues early relative to the CDR3; the germline J gene fills the gap. This chain links TRBV12-3 or TRBV12-4 with TRBJ2-7, with a tentative D call TRBD1 (6 bases). This CDR3 comprises 12 residues. Trimming removed 6 bases at V and 5 bases at J, with 11 bases between. The sequenced part of the CDR3 DNA is TGTGCCAGCAGGTCAGGGACAAACGAG. Protein product: CASRSGTNE. The whole CDR3 sequence reads CASRSGTNEQYF.

This clone showed up many times. The CDR3 is cut off 3 residues early in the read; its end comes from the germline J gene. The rearrangement joins TRBV7-9 to TRBJ1-1, with no clear D. V lost 1 base to trimming and J lost 2 bases, with 8 bases between them. The CDR3 length is 14 residues. CDR1 is SEHNR, CDR2 FQNEAQ, per germline (reference sequence). CDR3 in amino acids: CASSLEAFNTEAFF. The CDR3 bases that were read are TGTGCCAGCAGCTTAGAGGCCTTCAACACTGAA.

This clone has at least ten counts. The read terminates 3 residues ahead of where the CDR3 ends, so the germline J gene completes it. The V gene is TRBV11-2, the J gene TRBJ2-1; D is perhaps TRBD1 (5 bases). CDR3 length: 12 amino acids. Germline V gives CDR1 SGHAT, CDR2 FQNNGV. Trimming cost V 5 bases and J 9 bases, with 11 bases left between them. CDR3 DNA (partial): TGTGCCAGCAGCGTCACCAGGGTTGAG. It is translated as CASSVTRVE. The complete CDR3 sequence is CASSVTRVEQFF.

The table lists this clone with many counts. The CDR3 end is not reached by the read, which stops 3 residues before it; the germline J gene fills it in. Distinct nucleotide sequences in the sample also encode this CDR3. V is TRBV20-1 and J is TRBJ2-1, with 8 bases that match TRBD1. Per the germline V gene, CDR1 is DFQATT and CDR2 is SNEGSKA (reference sequence). The J segment lost 1 base and the V segment lost 7 bases, leaving 9 bases of the junction unmatched. This CDR3 spans 15 amino acids. This CDR3 is CSVPRQGRSYNEQFF. The CDR3 DNA, read in part, is TGCAGTGTCCCTAGACAGGGGAGGTCCTACAATGAG.

This clone has ten or more counts. Read coverage stops 3 residues before the CDR3 terminus; the germline J gene supplies the remainder. The chain recombines TRBV5-1 with TRBJ2-7, with a tentative D call TRBD1 (6 bases). V lost 0 bases and J 3 bases, leaving 10 bases between the germline ends. The CDR3 is 14 amino acids. Germline lookup yields CDR1 SGHRS and CDR2 YFSETQ. Incomplete CDR3 DNA: TGCGCCAGCAGCTTGGCAGGGGTTAGCTACGAG. Translation gives CASSLAGVSYE. The whole CDR3 sequence reads CASSLAGVSYEQYF.

This clone was counted many times. The CDR3 end lies 3 residues beyond the end of the read and is filled in from the germline J gene. The rearrangement uses TRBV7-2 and TRBJ2-1, with 8 bases aligning to TRBD2. Germline CDR1 reads SGHTA; CDR2 reads FQGNSA. V gave up 3 bases and J gave up 4 bases; unmatched junction bases: 2. The CDR3 is 14 residues long. The CDR3: CASSLGLGYNEQFF. The sequenced CDR3 bases are TGTGCCAGCAGCTTGGGACTAGGATACAATGAG.

This clone was seen ten or more times. The DNA ends 3 residues before the CDR3 does, and the rest of the CDR3 is filled in from the germline J gene. V and J are TRBV5-1 and TRBJ1-6, with D hard to call. The CDR3 is made up of 15 amino acids. Trimming removed 4 bases from V and 7 bases from J, with 15 bases in between. Germline CDR1 reads SGHRS; CDR2 reads YFSETQ. The sequenced part of the CDR3 DNA is TGCGCCAGCAGCCGAGATAAACCGGGGAATTCACCC. This encodes CASSRDKPGNSP. From start to end, the CDR3 is CASSRDKPGNSPLHF.

This clone was observed many times. The read halts 3 residues ahead of the CDR3 end, with the missing end drawn from the germline J gene. The J gene is TRBJ1-1, the V gene TRBV5-1; 9 bases fit TRBD1. Trimming removed 2 bases from V and 5 bases from J; junction bases left unmatched: 7. Germline CDR1 reads SGHRS; CDR2 reads YFSETQ. The CDR3 covers 15 residues. CDR3 sequence: CASSFSTGGVTEAFF. The sequenced CDR3 bases are TGCGCCAGCAGCTTTTCGACAGGGGGAGTAACTGAA.

The sample holds many counts of this clone. The sequence runs out 3 residues before the end of the CDR3; the remainder is reconstructed from the germline J gene. V and J are TRBV5-6 and TRBJ1-2; the match to TRBD1 covers 7 bases. CDR1 is SGHDT and CDR2 is YYEEEE in the germline V gene. The CDR3 runs 15 residues. V lost 3 bases and J lost 1; bases outside the gene matches: 6. CDR3 residues: CASSSLRQGNYGYTF. The part of the CDR3 DNA that was read is TGTGCCAGCAGCTCCCTTCGACAGGGTAACTATGGC.

The sample holds many counts of this clone. The read ends 3 residues before the CDR3 terminus; that terminus is restored from the germline J gene. The V gene is TRBV29-1, the J gene TRBJ1-1, with TRBD1 as a possible D gene (6 bases). V was cut by 6 bases and J by 5 bases, with 16 bases left in between. This CDR3 has 13 amino acids. Germline V lookup: CDR1 SQVTM, CDR2 ANQGSEA. CDR3 DNA (partial): TGCAGCGTCGACCCCAGGGGAGGAACTGAA. Amino acids: CSVDPRGGTE. In full, the CDR3 is CSVDPRGGTEAFF. Based on the CDR3 plus reference TRBV29-1 and TRBJ1-1, the full variable domain is SAVISQKPSRDICQRGTSLTIQCQVDSQVTMMFWYRQQPGQSLTLIATANQGSEATYESGFVIDKFPISRPNLTFSTLTVSNMSPEDSSIYLCSVDPRGGTEAFFGQGTRLTVV.

In its sample, this clone was seen many times. The CDR3 end is not reached by the read, which stops 3 residues before it; the germline J gene fills it in. The V call is TRBV29-1, the J call TRBJ1-1, with 7 bases that match TRBD1. Germline V CDR1 and CDR2: SQVTM, ANQGSEA. V shed 2 bases, J shed 1 base, and the junction held 1 base outside the gene matches. This CDR3 has 13 residues. The CDR3 here is CSVEQGGNTEAFF. CDR3 DNA, as far as it was read: TGCAGCGTTGAACAGGGGGGGAACACTGAA.

This clone was recorded at least ten times. This CDR3 is CASSLRQGTEAFF. CDR3 DNA, as far as it was read: TGTGCCAGCAGCCTCCGACAGGGAACTGAA. The gene calls are TRBV5-5 and TRBJ1-1; 7 bases fit TRBD1. Read coverage stops 3 residues before the CDR3 terminus; the germline J gene supplies the remainder. V shed 4 bases and J 5 bases; nucleotides not matched to a gene: 5. CDR3 length equals 13 residues. The germline CDR1 and CDR2 sequences are SGHKS and YYEKEE (reference sequence).

This clone has at least ten counts. The read ends 3 residues shy of where the CDR3 ends; the end is completed using the germline J gene. The rearrangement joins TRBV5-4 to TRBJ2-5; 15 bases align to TRBD2. The V segment lost 1 base and the J segment 6 bases; nucleotides outside the gene matches: 4. Germline CDR1 and CDR2: SGHNT and YYREEE (reference sequence). This CDR3 spans 16 amino acids. Incomplete CDR3 DNA: TGTGCCAGCAGCTTGTGGACTAGCGGGAGGGCCCAGACC. Translation: CASSLWTSGRAQT. The CDR3 in its entirety is CASSLWTSGRAQTQYF.

In its sample, this clone was seen many times. CDR3 sequence: CAWSALKNEQFF. The covered CDR3 bases are TGTGCCTGGAGTGCGTTAAAAAATGAG. This sequence joins TRBV30 and TRBJ2-1; D not resolved. Sequencing ends 3 residues short of the CDR3 end; the germline J gene provides the rest. Germline V lookup: CDR1 GTSNPN, CDR2 SVGIG (reference sequence). V was shortened by 1 base and J by 7 bases, with 8 bases between the two germline ends. This CDR3 spans 12 amino acids.

The table lists this clone with a few counts. CDR3 bases read: TGCGCCAGCAGCCCTGGACAGGGCACAGATACG. Its translation: CASSPGQGTDT. In full, the CDR3 reads CASSPGQGTDTQYF. V and J are TRBV5-1 and TRBJ2-3, with 7 bases lining up with TRBD1. The read is 3 residues too short to cover the CDR3 end, so that end is filled in from the germline J gene. Germline CDR1 reads SGHRS; CDR2 reads YFSETQ. The CDR3 is 14 amino acids. V was clipped by 4 bases and J by 1 base; unmatched bases: 3.

This clone has a count of ten or more. The read ends 3 residues early relative to the CDR3; the germline J gene fills the gap. The gene calls are TRBV28 and TRBJ2-7; 9 bases map to TRBD2. CDR1 and CDR2 (germline): MDHEN, SYDVKM. The CDR3 is made up of 14 amino acids. After removal of 3 bases from V and 2 bases from J, the junction contained 2 bases not matched to a gene. CDR3 amino acids: CASSFSGGPYEQYF. CDR3 bases read: TGTGCCAGCAGTTTTAGCGGGGGCCCCTACGAG.

This clone was picked up a small number of times. The CDR3 is cut off 3 residues early in the read; its end comes from the germline J gene. V and J are TRBV19 and TRBJ2-1; 8 bases agree with TRBD1. The V gene's germline CDR1 is LNHDA and CDR2 SQIVND (reference sequence). The CDR3 is 14 amino acids. V shed 5 bases, J shed 5 bases, and the junction held 5 bases outside the gene matches. CDR3: CASSADRGDNEQFF. The sequenced CDR3 bases are TGTGCCAGTAGTGCCGACAGGGGAGACAATGAG.

This clone was counted many times. The read halts 3 residues ahead of the CDR3 end, with the missing end drawn from the germline J gene. The chain is built from TRBV30 and TRBJ1-2; no definite D call. The germline V gene has CDR1 GTSNPN and CDR2 SVGIG (reference sequence). The CDR3 contains 11 residues. The CDR3 is CAWSPLPGYTF. The covered CDR3 bases are TGTGCCTGGAGTCCCCTCCCGGGC.

This clone was seen ten or more times. The read finishes 3 residues shy of the CDR3 end, and the germline J gene is used to complete it. This chain joins TRBV20-1 and TRBJ1-1, with unresolved D. The CDR3 is 12 amino acids. Germline V gene lookup returns CDR1 DFQATT and CDR2 SNEGSKA (reference sequence). V was shortened by 6 bases and J by 1 base, with 9 bases between the two germline ends. Partial CDR3 DNA: TGCAGTGCCCTAGTTTCGAACACTGAA. This sequence encodes CSALVSNTE. In full, the CDR3 is CSALVSNTEAFF.

This clone was seen ten or more times. The CDR3 is cut off 3 residues early in the read; its end comes from the germline J gene. The genes are TRBV12-5 and TRBJ2-4; D uncertain. The V gene's germline CDR1 is LGHNT and CDR2 FRNRAP. CDR3 length equals 11 residues. Trimming took 6 bases from V and 8 from J, leaving 8 bases between them. CDR3 residues: CASGKGDIQYF. The CDR3 bases that were read are TGTGCTAGTGGAAAGGGCGACATT.

This clone was detected many times. The read falls 3 residues short of the CDR3 end, and the missing part is taken from the germline J gene. The rearrangement joins TRBV20-1 to TRBJ1-1; D is possibly TRBD1 (6 bases). This CDR3 region has 14 residues. The germline V and J ends were trimmed by 5 bases and 1 base, with 14 bases remaining between them. The V gene's germline CDR1 is DFQATT and CDR2 SNEGSKA (reference sequence). The CDR3 DNA, read in part, is TGCAGTGCTCAAAAAGGGGGAGAGAACACTGAA. It codes for CSAQKGGENTE. The whole CDR3 protein reads CSAQKGGENTEAFF.

This clone was seen repeatedly, ten times or more. The DNA ends 3 residues before the CDR3 does, and the rest of the CDR3 is filled in from the germline J gene. The chain uses TRBV27 and TRBJ2-7; D gene uncertain. This CDR3 comprises 13 residues. CDR1 is MNHEY and CDR2 is SMNVEV in the germline V gene (reference sequence). V lost 2 bases and J 0 bases, leaving 5 bases between the germline ends. Here the CDR3 reads CASSLAVSYEQYF. The CDR3 bases that were read are TGTGCCAGCAGTTTAGCGGTCTCCTACGAG.

This clone was seen repeatedly, ten times or more. CDR3 in amino acids: CASSSRGGYTF. CDR3 DNA (partial): TGTGCCAGCTCATCCAGGGGCGGC. The rearrangement uses TRBV18 and TRBJ1-2; maybe TRBD1 (6 bases). The CDR3 end lies 3 residues beyond the end of the read and is filled in from the germline J gene. CDR1 and CDR2 (germline): KGHSH, LQKENI. This CDR3 spans 11 amino acids. The full variable domain, with the rest looked up from reference TRBV18 and TRBJ1-2, is NAGVMQNPRHLVRRRGQEARLRCSPMKGHSHVYWYRQLPEEGLKFMVYLQKENIIDESGMPKERFSAEFPKEGPSILRIQQVVRGDSAAYFCASSSRGGYTFGSGTRLTVV.

In this sample, this clone turned up many times. The read halts 3 residues ahead of the CDR3 end, with the missing end drawn from the germline J gene. The chain carries TRBV6-1 and TRBJ1-2; 7 bases match TRBD1. The CDR3 loop spans 15 amino acids. Germline trimming cut 2 bases from V and 5 bases from J; bases unmatched to any gene: 8. Per the germline V gene, CDR1 is MNHNS and CDR2 is SASEGT. CDR3 loop: CASSETWTGPYGYTF. The CDR3 bases that were read are TGTGCCAGCAGTGAAACCTGGACAGGACCTTATGGC.